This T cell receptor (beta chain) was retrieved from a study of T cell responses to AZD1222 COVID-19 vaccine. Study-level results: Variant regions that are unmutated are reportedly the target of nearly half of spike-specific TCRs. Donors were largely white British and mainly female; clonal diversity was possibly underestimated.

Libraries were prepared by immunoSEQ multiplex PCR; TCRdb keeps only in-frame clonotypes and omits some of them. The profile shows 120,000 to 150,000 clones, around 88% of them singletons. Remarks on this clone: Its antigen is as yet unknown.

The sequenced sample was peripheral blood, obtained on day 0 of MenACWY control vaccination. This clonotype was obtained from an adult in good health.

CDR3 coding DNA: TGCGCCAGCAGCGTTAGGGGTGGAGAGACCCAGTACTTC. Protein: CASSVRGGETQYF. The V and J genes are TRBV5-1 and TRBJ2-5, with D tentatively TRBD1 (5 bases). The CDR3 consists of 13 residues. Trimming pared 4 bases from V and 4 bases from J, leaving 11 bases between. Germline loops: CDR1 SGHRS, CDR2 YFSETQ.